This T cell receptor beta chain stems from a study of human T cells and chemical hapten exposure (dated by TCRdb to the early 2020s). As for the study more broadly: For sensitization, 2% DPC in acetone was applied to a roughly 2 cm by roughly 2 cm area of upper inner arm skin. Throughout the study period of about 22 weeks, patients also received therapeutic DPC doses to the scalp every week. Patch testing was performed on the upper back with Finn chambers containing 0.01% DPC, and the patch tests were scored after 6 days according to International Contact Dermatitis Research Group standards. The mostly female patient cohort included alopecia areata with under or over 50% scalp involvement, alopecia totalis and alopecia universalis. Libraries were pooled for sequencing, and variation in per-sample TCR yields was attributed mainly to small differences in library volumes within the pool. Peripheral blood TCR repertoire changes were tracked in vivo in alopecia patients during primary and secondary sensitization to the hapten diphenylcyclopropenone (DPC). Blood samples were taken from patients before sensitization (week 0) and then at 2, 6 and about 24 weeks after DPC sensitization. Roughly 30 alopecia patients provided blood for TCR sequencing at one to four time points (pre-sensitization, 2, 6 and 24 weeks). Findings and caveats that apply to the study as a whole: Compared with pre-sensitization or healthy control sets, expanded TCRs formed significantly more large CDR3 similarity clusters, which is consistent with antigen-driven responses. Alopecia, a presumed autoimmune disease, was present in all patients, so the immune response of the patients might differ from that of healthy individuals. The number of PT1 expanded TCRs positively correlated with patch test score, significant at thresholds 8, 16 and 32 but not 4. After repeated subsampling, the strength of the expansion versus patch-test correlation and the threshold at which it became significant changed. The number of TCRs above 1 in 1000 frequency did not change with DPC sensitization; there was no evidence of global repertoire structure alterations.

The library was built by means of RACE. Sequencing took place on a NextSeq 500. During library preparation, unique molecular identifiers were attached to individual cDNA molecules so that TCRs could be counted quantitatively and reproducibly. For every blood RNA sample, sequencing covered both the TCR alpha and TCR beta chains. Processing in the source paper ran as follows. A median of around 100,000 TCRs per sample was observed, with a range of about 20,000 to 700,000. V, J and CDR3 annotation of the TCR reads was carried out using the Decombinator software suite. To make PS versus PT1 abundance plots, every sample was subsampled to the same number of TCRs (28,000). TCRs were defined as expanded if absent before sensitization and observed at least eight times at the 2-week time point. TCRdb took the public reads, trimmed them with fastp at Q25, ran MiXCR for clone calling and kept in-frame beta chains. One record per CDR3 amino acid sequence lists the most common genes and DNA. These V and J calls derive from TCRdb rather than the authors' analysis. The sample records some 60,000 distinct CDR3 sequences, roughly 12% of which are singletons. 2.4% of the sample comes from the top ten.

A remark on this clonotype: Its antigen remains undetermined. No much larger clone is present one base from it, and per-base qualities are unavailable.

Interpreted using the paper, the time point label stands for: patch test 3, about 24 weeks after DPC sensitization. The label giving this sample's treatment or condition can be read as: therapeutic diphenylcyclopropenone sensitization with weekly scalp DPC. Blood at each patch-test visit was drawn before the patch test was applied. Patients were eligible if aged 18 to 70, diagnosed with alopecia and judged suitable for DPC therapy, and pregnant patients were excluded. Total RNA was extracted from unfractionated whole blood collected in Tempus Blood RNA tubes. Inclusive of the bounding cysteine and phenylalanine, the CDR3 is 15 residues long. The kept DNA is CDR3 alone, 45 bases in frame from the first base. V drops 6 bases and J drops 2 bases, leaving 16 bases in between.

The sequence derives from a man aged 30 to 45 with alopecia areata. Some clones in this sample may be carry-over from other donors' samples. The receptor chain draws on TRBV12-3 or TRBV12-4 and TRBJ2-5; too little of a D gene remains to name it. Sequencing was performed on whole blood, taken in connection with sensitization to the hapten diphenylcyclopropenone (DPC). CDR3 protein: CASRWAQALQETQYF. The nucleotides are TGTGCCAGCAGGTGGGCACAAGCACTTCAAGAGACCCAGTACTTC.